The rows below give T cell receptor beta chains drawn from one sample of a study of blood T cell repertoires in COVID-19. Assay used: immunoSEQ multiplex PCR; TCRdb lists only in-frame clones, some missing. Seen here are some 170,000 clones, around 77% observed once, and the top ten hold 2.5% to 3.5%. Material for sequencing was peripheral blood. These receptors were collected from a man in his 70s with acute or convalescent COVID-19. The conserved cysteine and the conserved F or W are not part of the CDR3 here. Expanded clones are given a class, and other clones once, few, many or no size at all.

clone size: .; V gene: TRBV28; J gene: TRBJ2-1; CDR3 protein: ASRTIGASNEQF
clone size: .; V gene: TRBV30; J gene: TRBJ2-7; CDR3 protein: AWSVRTSGSYEQY
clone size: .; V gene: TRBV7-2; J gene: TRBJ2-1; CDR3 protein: ASSSLAGASYNEQF
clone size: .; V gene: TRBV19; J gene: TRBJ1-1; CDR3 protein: ASSMDRRGPEAF
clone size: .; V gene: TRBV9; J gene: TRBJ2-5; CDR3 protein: ASSHGETQY
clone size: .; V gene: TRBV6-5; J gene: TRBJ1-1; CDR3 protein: ASTAGEGFSEAF
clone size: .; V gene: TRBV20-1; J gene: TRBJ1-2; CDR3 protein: SASNRAANYGYT
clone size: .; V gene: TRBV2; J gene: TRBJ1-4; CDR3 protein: ASSQGQGWEKLF
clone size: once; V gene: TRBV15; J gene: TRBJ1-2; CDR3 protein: ATSRNRVHYGYT
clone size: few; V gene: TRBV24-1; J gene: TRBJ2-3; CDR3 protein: ATSDFGNTDTQY
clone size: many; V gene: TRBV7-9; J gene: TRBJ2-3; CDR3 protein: ASSPGTSEGNTQY
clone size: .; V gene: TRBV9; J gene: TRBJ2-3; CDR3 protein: ASSALSGRSADTQY
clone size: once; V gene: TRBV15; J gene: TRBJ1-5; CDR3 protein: ATSRNRVGNQPQH
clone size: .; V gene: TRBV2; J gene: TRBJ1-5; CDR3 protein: ASSEEGTGAQPQH
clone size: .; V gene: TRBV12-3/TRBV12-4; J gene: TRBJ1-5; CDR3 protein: ASSRGSNQPQH
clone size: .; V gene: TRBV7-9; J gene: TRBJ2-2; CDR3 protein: ASSWTSNTGELF
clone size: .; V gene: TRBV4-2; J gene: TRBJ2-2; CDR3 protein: ASQREREIGTGELF
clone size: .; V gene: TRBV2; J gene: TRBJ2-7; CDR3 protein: ASLSGGGTYEQY
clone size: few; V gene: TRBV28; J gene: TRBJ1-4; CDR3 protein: ASSYIATNEKLF
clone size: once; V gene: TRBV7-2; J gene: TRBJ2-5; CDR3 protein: ASSLGSGDRETQY
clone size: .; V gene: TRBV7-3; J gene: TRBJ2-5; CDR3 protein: ASSTNSRETQY
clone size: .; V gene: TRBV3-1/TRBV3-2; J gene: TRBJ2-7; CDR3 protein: ASSLYSGDTYEQY
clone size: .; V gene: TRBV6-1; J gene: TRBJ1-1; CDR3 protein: ASREGQGWNTEAF
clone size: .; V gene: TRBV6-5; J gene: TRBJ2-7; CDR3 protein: ASRIRQGTSYEQY
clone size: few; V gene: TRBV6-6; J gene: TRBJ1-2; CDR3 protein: ASSQRDRGLVDYGYT
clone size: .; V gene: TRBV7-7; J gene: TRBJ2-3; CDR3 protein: ASSLGWDSSTDTQY
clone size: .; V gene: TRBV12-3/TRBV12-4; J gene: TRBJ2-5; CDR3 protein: ASGVPELETQY
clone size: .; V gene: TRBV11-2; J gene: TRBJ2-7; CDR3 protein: ASSSILGPGYEQY
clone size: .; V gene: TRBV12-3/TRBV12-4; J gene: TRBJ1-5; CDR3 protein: ASSLTDQPQH
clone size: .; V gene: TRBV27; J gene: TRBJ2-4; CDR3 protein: ASSLSIRGGDIQY
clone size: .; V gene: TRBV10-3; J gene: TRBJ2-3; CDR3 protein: AIKLAGGDTQY
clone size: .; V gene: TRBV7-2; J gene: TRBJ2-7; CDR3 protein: ASSFSSFTIDEQY
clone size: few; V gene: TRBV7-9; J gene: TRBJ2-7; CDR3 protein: ASSPGILLSYEQY
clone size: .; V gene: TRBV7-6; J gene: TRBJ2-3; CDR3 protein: ASTERGSGTDTQY
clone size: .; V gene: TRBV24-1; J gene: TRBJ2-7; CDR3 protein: ATSDPGTGGEQY
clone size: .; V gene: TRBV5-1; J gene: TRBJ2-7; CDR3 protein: ASSITGTGASEQY
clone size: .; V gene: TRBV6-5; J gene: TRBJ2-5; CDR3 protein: ASSRPSQGAKTQY
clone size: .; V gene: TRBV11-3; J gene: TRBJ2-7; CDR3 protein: ASSHSGISYEQY
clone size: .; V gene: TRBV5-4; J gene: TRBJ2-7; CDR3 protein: ASSLDLASSYEQY
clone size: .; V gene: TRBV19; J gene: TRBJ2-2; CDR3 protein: ASSISSGQFTGELF
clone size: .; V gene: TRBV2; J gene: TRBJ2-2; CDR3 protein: ASRPTSRDTGELF
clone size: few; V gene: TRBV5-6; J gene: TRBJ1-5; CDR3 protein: ASSVRTGDVQPQH
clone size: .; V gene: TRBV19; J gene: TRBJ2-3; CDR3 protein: ASSLAGGLTDTQY
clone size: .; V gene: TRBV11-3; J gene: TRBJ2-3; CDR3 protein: ASSATSGRRGSTDTQY
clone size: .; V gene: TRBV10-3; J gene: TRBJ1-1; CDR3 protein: AISESEEVSEAF
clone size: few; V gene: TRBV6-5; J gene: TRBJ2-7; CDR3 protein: AIQPGQLTTYEQY
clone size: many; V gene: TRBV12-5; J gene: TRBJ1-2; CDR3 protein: ASGFGQGLGYGYT
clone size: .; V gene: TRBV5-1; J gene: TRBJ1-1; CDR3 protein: ASSTLGGRANTEAF
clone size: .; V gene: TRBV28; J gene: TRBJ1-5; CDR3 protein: ASSLGQAGHQPQH
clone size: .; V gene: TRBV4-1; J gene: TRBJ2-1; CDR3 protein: ASSQDWASGTYNEQF
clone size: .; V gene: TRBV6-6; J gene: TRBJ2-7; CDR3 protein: ASSTTSFYEQY
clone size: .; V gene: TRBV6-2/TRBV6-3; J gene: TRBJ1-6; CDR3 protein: ASSTREDRNSPLH
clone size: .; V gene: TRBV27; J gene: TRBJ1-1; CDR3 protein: ASKIPGYTEAF
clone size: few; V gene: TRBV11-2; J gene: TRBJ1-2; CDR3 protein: ASSAIGRAEGYT
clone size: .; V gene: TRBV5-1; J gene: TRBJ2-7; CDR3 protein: ASSTAGSYEQY